This TCR beta chain was profiled in a study of blood T cells in healthy people across ages. Primers used in a second PCR of about 7 to 12 cycles were a sample-barcoded 5' primer and a J-beta primer mix. TCRdb itself ran the 5' RACE reads through MiXCR, one entry per CDR3 protein. The table includes 650,000 to 1,000,000 distinct CDR3 sequences, under 40% detected once. Germline lookup yields CDR1 DFQATT and CDR2 SNEGSKA (reference sequence). This CDR3 spans 12 amino acids. V gave up 5 bases and J gave up 0 bases, with 7 bases separating them. Specimen: blood. The chain is built from TRBV20-1 and TRBJ1-2; no clear D. The receptor comes from a man between 18 and 35 years old in good health. CDR3: CSAQQPNYGYTF. The DNA for the CDR3 is TGCAGTGCTCAACAGCCTAACTATGGCTACACCTTC.